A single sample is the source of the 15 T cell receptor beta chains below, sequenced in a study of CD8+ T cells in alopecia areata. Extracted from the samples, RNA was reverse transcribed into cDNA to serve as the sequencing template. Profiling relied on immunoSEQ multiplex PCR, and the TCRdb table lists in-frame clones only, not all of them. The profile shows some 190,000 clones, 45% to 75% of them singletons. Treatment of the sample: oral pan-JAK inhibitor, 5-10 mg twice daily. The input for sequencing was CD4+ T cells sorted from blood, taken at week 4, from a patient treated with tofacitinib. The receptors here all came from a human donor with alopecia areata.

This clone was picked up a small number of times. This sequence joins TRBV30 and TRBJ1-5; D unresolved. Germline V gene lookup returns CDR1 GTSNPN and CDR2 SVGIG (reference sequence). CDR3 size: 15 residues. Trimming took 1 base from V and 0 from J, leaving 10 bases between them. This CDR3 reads CAWSDGVGSNQPQHF. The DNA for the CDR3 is TGTGCCTGGAGTGATGGGGTTGGTAGCAATCAGCCCCAGCATTTT.

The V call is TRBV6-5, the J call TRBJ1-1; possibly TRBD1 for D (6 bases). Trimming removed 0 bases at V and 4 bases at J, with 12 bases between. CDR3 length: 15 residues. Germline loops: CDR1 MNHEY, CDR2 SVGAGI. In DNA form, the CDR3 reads TGTGCCAGCAGTTACTCGAATCGAGGGGGCACTGAAGCTTTCTTT. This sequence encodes CASSYSNRGGTEAFF.

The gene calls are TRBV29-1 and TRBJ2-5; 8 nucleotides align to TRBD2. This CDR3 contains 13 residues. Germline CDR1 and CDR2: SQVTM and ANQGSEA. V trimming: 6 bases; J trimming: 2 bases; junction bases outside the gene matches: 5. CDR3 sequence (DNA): TGCAGCGTGGCTGGACTAGCTCAAGAGACCCAGTACTTC. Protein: CSVAGLAQETQYF.

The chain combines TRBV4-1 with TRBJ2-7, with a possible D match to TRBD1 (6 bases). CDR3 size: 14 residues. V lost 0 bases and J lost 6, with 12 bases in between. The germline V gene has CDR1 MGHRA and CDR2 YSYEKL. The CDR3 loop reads CASSQERTVSEQYF. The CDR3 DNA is TGCGCCAGCAGCCAAGAGCGGACAGTCAGCGAGCAGTACTTC.

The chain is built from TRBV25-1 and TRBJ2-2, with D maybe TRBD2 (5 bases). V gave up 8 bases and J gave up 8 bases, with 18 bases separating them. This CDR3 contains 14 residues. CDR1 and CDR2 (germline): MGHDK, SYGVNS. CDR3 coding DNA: TGTGCCAGCGGAGCAGACGGGGTTGGAGGGGAGCTGTTTTTT. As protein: CASGADGVGGELFF. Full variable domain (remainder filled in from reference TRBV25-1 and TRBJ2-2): EADIYQTPRYLVIGTGKKITLECSQTMGHDKMYWYQQDPGMELHLIHYSYGVNSTEKGDLSSESTVSRIRTEHFPLTLESARPSHTSQYLCASGADGVGGELFFGEGSRLTVL.

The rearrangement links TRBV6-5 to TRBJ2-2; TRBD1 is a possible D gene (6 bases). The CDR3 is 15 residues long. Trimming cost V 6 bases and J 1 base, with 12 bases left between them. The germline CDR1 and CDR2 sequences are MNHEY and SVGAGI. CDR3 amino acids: CASSRTVGNTGELFF. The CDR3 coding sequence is TGTGCCAGCAGCCGGACAGTGGGGAACACCGGGGAGCTGTTTTTT.

The CDR3: CASSLAWTAQETQYF. DNA of the CDR3: TGCGCCAGCAGCTTGGCCTGGACAGCCCAAGAGACCCAGTACTTC. The chain links TRBV5-1 to TRBJ2-5, with TRBD1 as a possible D gene (6 bases). In germline, CDR1 is SGHRS, CDR2 YFSETQ. The V end lost 0 bases, the J end lost 1 base, and 10 bases lay between the germline ends. The CDR3 totals 15 residues. Combining the CDR3 with reference TRBV5-1 and TRBJ2-5 gives the whole variable domain KAGVTQTPRYLIKTRGQQVTLSCSPISGHRSVSWYQQTPGQGLQFLFEYFSETQRNKGNFPGRFSGRQFSNSRSEMNVSTLELGDSALYLCASSLAWTAQETQYFGPGTRLLVL.

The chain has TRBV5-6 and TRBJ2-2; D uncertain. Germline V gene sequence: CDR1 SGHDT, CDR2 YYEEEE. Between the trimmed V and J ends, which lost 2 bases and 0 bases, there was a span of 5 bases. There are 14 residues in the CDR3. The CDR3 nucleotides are TGTGCCAGCAGCTTCTCTGCGAACACCGGGGAGCTGTTTTTT. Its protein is CASSFSANTGELFF.

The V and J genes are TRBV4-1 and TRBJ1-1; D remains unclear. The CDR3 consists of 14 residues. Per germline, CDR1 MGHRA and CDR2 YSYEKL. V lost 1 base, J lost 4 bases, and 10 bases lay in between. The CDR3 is CASSQAYLLTEAFF. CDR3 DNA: TGCGCCAGCAGCCAAGCCTATTTACTCACTGAAGCTTTCTTT.

The CDR3 sequence: CASSLTWGGRNEQFF. The DNA for the CDR3 is TGTGCCAGCAGCCTTACTTGGGGGGGGCGCAATGAGCAGTTCTTC. The genes are TRBV7-2 and TRBJ2-1, with a weak D call TRBD2 (7 bases). The V gene lost 5 bases and the J gene lost 6 bases, with 17 bases spanning the gap. CDR3 length equals 15 residues. The germline gives CDR1 SGHTA, CDR2 FQGNSA.

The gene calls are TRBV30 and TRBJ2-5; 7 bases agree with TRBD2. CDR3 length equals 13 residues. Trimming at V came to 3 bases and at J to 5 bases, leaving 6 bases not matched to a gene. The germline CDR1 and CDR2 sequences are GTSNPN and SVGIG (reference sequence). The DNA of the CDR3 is TGTGCCTGGAGAGGAAACGGGAGGGAGACCCAGTACTTC. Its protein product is CAWRGNGRETQYF.

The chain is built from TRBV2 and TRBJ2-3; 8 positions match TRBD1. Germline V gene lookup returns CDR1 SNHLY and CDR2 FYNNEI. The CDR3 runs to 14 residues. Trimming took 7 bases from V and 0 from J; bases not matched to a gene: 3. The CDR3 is CASKTGGSTDTQYF. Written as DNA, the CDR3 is TGTGCCAGCAAAACAGGGGGGAGCACAGATACGCAGTATTTT.

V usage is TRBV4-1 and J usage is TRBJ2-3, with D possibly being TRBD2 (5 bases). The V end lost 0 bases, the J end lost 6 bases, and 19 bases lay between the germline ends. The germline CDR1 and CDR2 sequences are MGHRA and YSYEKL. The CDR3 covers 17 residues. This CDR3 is CASSQEVEAHAADTQYF. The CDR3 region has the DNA TGCGCCAGCAGCCAAGAGGTGGAGGCCCACGCGGCGGATACGCAGTATTTT.

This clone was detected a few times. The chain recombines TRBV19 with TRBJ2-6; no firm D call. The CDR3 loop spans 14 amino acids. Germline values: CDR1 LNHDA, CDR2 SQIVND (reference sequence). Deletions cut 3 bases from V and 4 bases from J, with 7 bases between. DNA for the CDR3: TGTGCCAGTAGTATTCCTTCCGGGGCCAACGTCCTGACTTTC. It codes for CASSIPSGANVLTF. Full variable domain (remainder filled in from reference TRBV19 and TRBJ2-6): DGGITQSPKYLFRKEGQNVTLSCEQNLNHDAMYWYRQDPGQGLRLIYYSQIVNDFQKGDIAEGYSVSREKKESFPLTVTSAQKNPTAFYLCASSIPSGANVLTFGAGSRLTVL.

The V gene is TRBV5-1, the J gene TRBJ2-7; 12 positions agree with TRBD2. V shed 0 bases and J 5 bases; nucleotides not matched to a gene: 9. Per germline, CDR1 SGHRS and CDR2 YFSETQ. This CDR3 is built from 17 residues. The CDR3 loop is CASSLARLAGGPDEQYF. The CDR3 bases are TGCGCCAGCAGCTTGGCCCGCCTAGCGGGAGGGCCGGACGAGCAGTACTTC.